This is a list of T cell receptor beta chains from one sample in a study of Ad26.COV2.S vaccination and SARS-CoV-2 variants. The assay was immunoSEQ multiplex PCR, and TCRdb's table has in-frame clones only and misses some. This repertoire shows around 350,000 clones, roughly 94% found once; its top ten account for 3% to 4%. Material: peripheral blood, obtained after recovery from COVID-19. These receptors were taken from a human donor who had recovered from COVID-19. The CDR3 runs from the conserved cysteine through the conserved F or W. The D gene is left open where the match is weak. Clone size is not always given. Where it is, it says once, few, many or a class for expanded clones.

size: -
V: TRBV10-2
J: TRBJ2-5
D: -
CDR3: CASTERTLGGETQYF
DNA: TGCGCCAGCACAGAGCGGACTCTAGGTGGGGAGACCCAGTACTTC

size: -
V: TRBV12-3/TRBV12-4
J: TRBJ1-2
D: -
CDR3: CASSPGYEGYTF
DNA: TGTGCCAGCAGTCCAGGGTATGAAGGCTACACCTTC

size: -
V: TRBV11-2
J: TRBJ1-1
D: -
CDR3: CASAGQTRRSTEAFF
DNA: TGTGCCAGCGCAGGACAAACAAGGAGAAGCACTGAAGCTTTCTTT

size: -
V: TRBV12-3/TRBV12-4
J: TRBJ2-2
D: -
CDR3: CASSLPFGELFF
DNA: TGTGCCAGCAGTCTGCCGTTCGGGGAGCTGTTTTTT

size: -
V: TRBV10-2
J: TRBJ1-1
D: -
CDR3: CASSGGEAFF
DNA: TGCGCCAGCAGCGGGGGCGAAGCTTTCTTT

size: -
V: TRBV21-1
J: TRBJ1-2
D: -
CDR3: CASVSGYTF
DNA: TGTGCCAGTGTTTCTGGCTACACCTTC

size: once
V: TRBV9
J: TRBJ2-3
D: TRBD1
CDR3: CASSGTDFTDTQYF
DNA: TGTGCCAGCAGTGGGACAGATTTCACAGATACGCAGTATTTT

size: -
V: TRBV28
J: TRBJ1-5
D: -
CDR3: CASSLASNQPQHF
DNA: TGTGCCAGCAGTCTCGCTAGCAATCAGCCCCAGCATTTT

size: -
V: TRBV11-2
J: TRBJ2-6
D: -
CDR3: CASSLSERSGANVLTF
DNA: TGTGCCAGCAGCTTATCGGAGAGATCTGGGGCCAACGTCCTGACTTTC

size: -
V: TRBV9
J: TRBJ1-2
D: TRBD1
CDR3: CASSGRTGYYGYTF
DNA: TGTGCCAGCAGCGGAAGGACAGGGTACTATGGCTACACCTTC

size: -
V: TRBV7-2
J: TRBJ1-2
D: -
CDR3: CASSLGGSQYGYTF
DNA: TGTGCCAGCAGCTTAGGGGGATCCCAGTATGGCTACACCTTC

size: few
V: TRBV4-3
J: TRBJ1-5
D: -
CDR3: CASSQDGGVGPQHF
DNA: TGCGCCAGCAGCCAAGACGGGGGTGTGGGGCCCCAGCATTTT

size: -
V: TRBV19
J: TRBJ1-5
D: -
CDR3: CASSIRDSNQPQHF
DNA: TGTGCCAGTAGTATTCGGGATAGCAATCAGCCCCAGCATTTT

size: -
V: TRBV10-3
J: TRBJ1-4
D: -
CDR3: CAISEEPANEKLFF
DNA: TGTGCCATCAGCGAGGAGCCGGCTAATGAAAAACTGTTTTTT

size: -
V: TRBV2
J: TRBJ2-7
D: TRBD1
CDR3: CASSRTGIPYEQYF
DNA: TGTGCCAGCAGTCGGACAGGGATTCCCTACGAGCAGTACTTC

size: -
V: TRBV6-5
J: TRBJ2-7
D: -
CDR3: CASSLDGYEQYF
DNA: TGTGCCAGCAGTCTGGACGGTTACGAGCAGTACTTC